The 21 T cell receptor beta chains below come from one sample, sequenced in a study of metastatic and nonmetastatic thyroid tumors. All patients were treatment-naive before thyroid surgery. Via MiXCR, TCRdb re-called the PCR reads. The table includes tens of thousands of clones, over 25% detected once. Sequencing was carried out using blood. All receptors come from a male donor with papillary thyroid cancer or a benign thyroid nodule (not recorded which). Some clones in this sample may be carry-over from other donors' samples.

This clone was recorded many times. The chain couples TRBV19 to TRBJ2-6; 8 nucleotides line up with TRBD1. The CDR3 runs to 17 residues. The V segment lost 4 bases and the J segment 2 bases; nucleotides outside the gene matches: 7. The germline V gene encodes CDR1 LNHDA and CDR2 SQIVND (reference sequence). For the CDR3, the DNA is TGTGCCAGTAGTAACGGACAGGGAATTGCTGGGGCCAACGTCCTGACTTTC. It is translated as CASSNGQGIAGANVLTF.

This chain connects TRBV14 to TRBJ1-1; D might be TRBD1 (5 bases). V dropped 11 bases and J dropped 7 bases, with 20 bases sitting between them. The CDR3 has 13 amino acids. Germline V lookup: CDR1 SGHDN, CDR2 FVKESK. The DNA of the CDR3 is TGTGCCGTCAGCCCACAGGCCGGGCTTGAAGCTTTCTTT. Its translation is CAVSPQAGLEAFF.

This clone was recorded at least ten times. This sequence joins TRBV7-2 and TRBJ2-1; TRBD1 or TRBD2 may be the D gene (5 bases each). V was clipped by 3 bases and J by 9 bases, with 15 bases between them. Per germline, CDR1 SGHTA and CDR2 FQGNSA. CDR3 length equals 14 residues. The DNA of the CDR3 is TGTGCCAGCAGCTTGTTGGGGGTACGAGGTGAGCAGTTCTTC. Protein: CASSLLGVRGEQFF.

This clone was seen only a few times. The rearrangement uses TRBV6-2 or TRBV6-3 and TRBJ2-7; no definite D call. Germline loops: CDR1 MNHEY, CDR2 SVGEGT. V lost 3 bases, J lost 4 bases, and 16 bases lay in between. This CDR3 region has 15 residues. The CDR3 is CASSYRYLLSYEQYF. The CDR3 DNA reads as TGTGCCAGCAGTTATAGGTACCTACTCTCATACGAGCAGTACTTC.

CDR3 bases: TGTGCCAGCAGCTTGTCTTGGGCGACAGGGAGTGTCTCTGGCTACACCTTC. Amino acid sequence: CASSLSWATGSVSGYTF. The chain has TRBV11-1 and TRBJ1-2, with 7 bases aligning to TRBD1. CDR1 is SGHAT, CDR2 FQDESV, per germline (reference sequence). The CDR3 is made up of 17 amino acids. Trimming cost V 3 bases and J 7 bases; bases outside gene matches: 17.

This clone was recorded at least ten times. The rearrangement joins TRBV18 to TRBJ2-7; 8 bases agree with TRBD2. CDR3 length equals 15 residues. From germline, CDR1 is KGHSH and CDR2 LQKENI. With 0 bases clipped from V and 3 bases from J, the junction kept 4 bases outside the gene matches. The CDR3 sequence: CASSPPGTRVYEQYF. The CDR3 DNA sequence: TGTGCCAGCTCACCACCTGGGACTAGGGTCTACGAGCAGTACTTC.

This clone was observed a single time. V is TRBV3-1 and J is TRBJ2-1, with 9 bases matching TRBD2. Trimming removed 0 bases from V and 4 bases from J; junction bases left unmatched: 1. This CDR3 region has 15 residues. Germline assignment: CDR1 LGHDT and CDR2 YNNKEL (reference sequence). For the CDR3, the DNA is TGTGCCAGCAGCCAAGATCTAGCGGGGTACAATGAGCAGTTCTTC. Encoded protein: CASSQDLAGYNEQFF.

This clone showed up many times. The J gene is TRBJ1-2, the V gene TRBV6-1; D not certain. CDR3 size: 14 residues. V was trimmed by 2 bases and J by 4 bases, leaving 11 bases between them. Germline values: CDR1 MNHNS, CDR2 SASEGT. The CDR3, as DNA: TGTGCCAGCAGTGAATTTCTCGGGCTCTATGGCTACACCTTC. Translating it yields CASSEFLGLYGYTF.

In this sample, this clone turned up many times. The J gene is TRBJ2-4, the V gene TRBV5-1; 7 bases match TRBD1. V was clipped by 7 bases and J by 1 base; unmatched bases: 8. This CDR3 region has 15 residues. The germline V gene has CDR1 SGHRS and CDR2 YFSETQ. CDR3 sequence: CASSEGAIAKNIQYF. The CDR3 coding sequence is TGCGCCAGCTCAGAGGGGGCCATTGCCAAAAACATTCAGTACTTC. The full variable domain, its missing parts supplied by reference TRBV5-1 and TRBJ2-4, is KAGVTQTPRYLIKTRGQQVTLSCSPISGHRSVSWYQQTPGQGLQFLFEYFSETQRNKGNFPGRFSGRQFSNSRSEMNVSTLELGDSALYLCASSEGAIAKNIQYFGAGTRLSVL.

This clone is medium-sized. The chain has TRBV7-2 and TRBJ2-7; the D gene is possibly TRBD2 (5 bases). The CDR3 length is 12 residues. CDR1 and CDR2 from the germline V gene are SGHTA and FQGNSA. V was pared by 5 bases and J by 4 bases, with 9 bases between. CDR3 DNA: TGTGCCAGCAGCCAGACTAAATACGAGCAGTACTTC. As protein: CASSQTKYEQYF.

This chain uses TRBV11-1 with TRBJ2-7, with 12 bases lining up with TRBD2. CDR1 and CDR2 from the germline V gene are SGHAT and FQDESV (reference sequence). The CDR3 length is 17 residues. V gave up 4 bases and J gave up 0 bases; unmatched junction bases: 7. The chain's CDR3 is CASSSGLAGTVSYEQYF. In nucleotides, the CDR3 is TGTGCCAGCAGCTCTGGACTAGCGGGAACGGTCTCCTACGAGCAGTACTTC. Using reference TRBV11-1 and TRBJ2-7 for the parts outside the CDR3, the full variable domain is EAEVAQSPRYKITEKSQAVAFWCDPISGHATLYWYRQILGQGPELLVQFQDESVVDDSQLPKDRFSAERLKGVDSTLKIQPAELGDSAMYLCASSSGLAGTVSYEQYFGPGTRLTVT.

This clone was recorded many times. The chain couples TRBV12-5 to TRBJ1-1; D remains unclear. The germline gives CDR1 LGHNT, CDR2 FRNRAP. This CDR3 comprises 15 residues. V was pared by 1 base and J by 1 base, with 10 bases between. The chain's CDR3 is CASGLADGRNTEAFF. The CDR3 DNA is TGTGCTAGTGGTTTGGCGGACGGCCGGAACACTGAAGCTTTCTTT.

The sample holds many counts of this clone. CDR3 sequence reads: CASSESGTPNNEQFF. The CDR3 nucleotides read TGTGCCAGCAGCGAGAGCGGCACCCCGAACAATGAGCAGTTCTTC. This chain uses TRBV7-9 with TRBJ2-1; a weak D match, TRBD2 (5 bases). The germline CDR1 and CDR2 sequences are SEHNR and FQNEAQ (reference sequence). Trimming removed 5 bases from V and 5 bases from J, with 16 bases in between. The CDR3 extends over 15 amino acids.

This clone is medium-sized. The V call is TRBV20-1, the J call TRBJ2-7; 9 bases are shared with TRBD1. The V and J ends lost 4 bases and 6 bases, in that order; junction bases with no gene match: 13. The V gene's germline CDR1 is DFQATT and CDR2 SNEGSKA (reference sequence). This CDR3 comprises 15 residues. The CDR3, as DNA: TGCAGTGCTATGGGACAGGGATCAATCGGGAGCGAGCAGTACTTC. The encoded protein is CSAMGQGSIGSEQYF.

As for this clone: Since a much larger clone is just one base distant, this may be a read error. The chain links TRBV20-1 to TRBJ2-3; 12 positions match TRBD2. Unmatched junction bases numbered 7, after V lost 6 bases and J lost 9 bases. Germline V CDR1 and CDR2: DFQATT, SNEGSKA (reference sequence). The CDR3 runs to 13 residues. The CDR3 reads CSARTSGEGTQYF. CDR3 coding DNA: TGCAGTGCCCGGACTAGCGGGGAAGGGACGCAGTATTTT.

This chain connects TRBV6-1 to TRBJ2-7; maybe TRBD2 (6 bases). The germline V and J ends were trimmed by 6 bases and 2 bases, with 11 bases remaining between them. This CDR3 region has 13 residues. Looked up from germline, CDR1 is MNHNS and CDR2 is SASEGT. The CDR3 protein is CASRWGEPYEQYF. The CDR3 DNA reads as TGTGCCAGCAGATGGGGGGAACCCTACGAGCAGTACTTC.

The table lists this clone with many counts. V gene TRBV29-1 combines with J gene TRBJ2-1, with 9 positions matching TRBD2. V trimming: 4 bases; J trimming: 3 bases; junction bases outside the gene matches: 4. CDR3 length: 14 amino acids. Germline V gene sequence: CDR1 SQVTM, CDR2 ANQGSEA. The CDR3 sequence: CSVAVSGSYNEQFF. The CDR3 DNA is TGCAGCGTTGCGGTTAGCGGGAGCTACAATGAGCAGTTCTTC.

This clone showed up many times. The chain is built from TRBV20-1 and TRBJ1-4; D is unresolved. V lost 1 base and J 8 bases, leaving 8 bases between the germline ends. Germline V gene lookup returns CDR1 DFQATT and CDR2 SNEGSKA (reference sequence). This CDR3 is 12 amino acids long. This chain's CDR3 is CSARGGGEKLFF. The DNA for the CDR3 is TGCAGTGCTAGAGGGGGAGGGGAAAAACTGTTTTTT.

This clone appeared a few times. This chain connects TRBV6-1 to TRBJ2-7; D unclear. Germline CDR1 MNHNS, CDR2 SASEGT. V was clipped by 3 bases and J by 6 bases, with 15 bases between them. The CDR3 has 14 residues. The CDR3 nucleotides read TGTGCCAGCAGTGAGAGTCCAAATGCGTTCGAGCAGTACTTC. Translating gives CASSESPNAFEQYF.

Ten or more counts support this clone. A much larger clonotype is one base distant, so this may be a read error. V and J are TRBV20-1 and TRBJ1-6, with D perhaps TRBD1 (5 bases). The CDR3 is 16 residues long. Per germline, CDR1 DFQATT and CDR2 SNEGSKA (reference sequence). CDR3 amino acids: CSVREEGLSYNSPLHF. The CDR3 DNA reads TGCAGTGTTAGAGAGGAGGGGCTTTCCTATAATTCACCCCTCCACTTT.

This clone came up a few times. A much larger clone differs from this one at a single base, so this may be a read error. For the CDR3, the DNA is TGCAGCGGGTTACAGTGGGGCGAGCAGTACTTC. It yields the protein CSGLQWGEQYF. The chain joins TRBV29-1 to TRBJ2-7, with unresolved D. CDR3 length: 11 residues. Trimming stripped 7 bases from V and 6 bases from J, with 13 bases between. Germline values: CDR1 SQVTM, CDR2 ANQGSEA.